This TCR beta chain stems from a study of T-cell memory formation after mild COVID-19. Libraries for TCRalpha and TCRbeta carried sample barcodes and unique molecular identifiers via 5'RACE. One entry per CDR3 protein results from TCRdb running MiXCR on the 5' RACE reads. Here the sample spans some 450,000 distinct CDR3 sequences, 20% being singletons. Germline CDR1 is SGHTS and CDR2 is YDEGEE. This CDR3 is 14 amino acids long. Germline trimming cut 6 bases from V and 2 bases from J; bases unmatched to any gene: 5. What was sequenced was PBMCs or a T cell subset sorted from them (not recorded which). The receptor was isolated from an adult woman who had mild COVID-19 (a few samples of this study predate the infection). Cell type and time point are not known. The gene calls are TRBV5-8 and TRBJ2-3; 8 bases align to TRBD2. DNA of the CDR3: TGTGCCAGCAATCGGGGGGGGGACACAGATACGCAGTATTTT. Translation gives CASNRGGDTDTQYF.